A single sample gave rise to the 19 T cell receptor beta chains below, sequenced in a study of blood T cell repertoires in COVID-19. This table comes from immunoSEQ multiplex PCR, and its TCRdb copy is limited to in-frame clones, with some not included. The sample lists roughly 350,000 clones, about nine tenths seen once, with roughly 6.6% in the top ten. Sequenced material: peripheral blood. These receptor sequences come from a woman in her 70s with COVID-19, enrolled during active disease.

CDR3 coding DNA: TGTGCCAGCAGTGCCATGACATGGACTAAGAACACTGAAGCTTTCTTT. It codes for CASSAMTWTKNTEAFF. The rearrangement uses TRBV2 and TRBJ1-1; D remains ambiguous. Germline CDR1 SNHLY, CDR2 FYNNEI. This CDR3 spans 16 amino acids. The V end lost 4 bases, the J end lost 1 base, and 16 bases lay between the germline ends.

This sequence joins TRBV6-2 or TRBV6-3 and TRBJ1-2; D gene ambiguous. From germline, CDR1 is MNHEY and CDR2 SVGEGT. Trimming took off 6 bases at V and 5 bases at J, with 19 bases between the two ends. CDR3 length equals 15 residues. The CDR3, as DNA: TGTGCCAGCAGCCGAGCCCCTTGGACGGGATATGGCTACACCTTC. Its protein is CASSRAPWTGYGYTF.

A word on this clone: Other nucleotide sequences from this sample produce the same CDR3. This chain joins TRBV12-3 or TRBV12-4 and TRBJ1-5, with 7 bases aligning to TRBD1. CDR3 length: 13 amino acids. V shed 6 bases, J shed 7 bases, and the junction held 6 bases outside the gene matches. The CDR3 loop reads CASSRQGRQPQHF. The CDR3, as DNA: TGTGCCAGCAGCCGACAGGGCCGCCAGCCCCAGCATTTT.

The chain joins TRBV7-9 to TRBJ1-4; D gene ambiguous. Trimming cost V 5 bases and J 7 bases, with 11 bases left between them. This CDR3 comprises 13 residues. In germline, CDR1 is SEHNR, CDR2 FQNEAQ (reference sequence). In DNA form, the CDR3 reads TGTGCCAGCAGCCCCCCGGCGGGTGAAAAACTGTTTTTT. As protein: CASSPPAGEKLFF.

This sequence joins TRBV7-9 and TRBJ2-7, with D possibly TRBD1 on 6 matching bases. The CDR3 length is 14 residues. V lost 1 base and J lost 4, with 11 bases in between. Germline V gene lookup returns CDR1 SEHNR and CDR2 FQNEAQ (reference sequence). This CDR3 is CASSLGQVLYEQYF. Written as DNA, the CDR3 is TGTGCCAGCAGCTTAGGACAGGTCCTGTACGAGCAGTACTTC.

The chain links TRBV25-1 to TRBJ2-7, with 11 bases lining up with TRBD2. This CDR3 spans 14 amino acids. J gave up 2 bases and V 7 bases, and 4 bases lay outside the gene matches. Germline V lookup: CDR1 MGHDK, CDR2 SYGVNS. Here the CDR3 DNA reads TGTGCCAGCACAAGTAGCGGGGGGGCCTACGAGCAGTACTTC. It encodes CASTSSGGAYEQYF.

The gene calls are TRBV5-1 and TRBJ2-2, with 10 bases lining up with TRBD1. This CDR3 comprises 16 residues. CDR1 and CDR2 (germline): SGHRS, YFSETQ. J was trimmed by 0 bases and V by 3 bases; bases with no gene match: 2. In nucleotides, the CDR3 is TGCGCCAGCAGCTCGACAGGGGGCACGAACACCGGGGAGCTGTTTTTT. Translation gives CASSSTGGTNTGELFF.

This rearrangement joins TRBV12-5 to TRBJ2-3; 10 bases are shared with TRBD2. There are 14 residues in the CDR3. Losses at the gene ends were 4 bases for V and 3 bases for J; bases not matched to a gene: 1. Germline V lookup: CDR1 LGHNT, CDR2 FRNRAP. Here the CDR3 reads CASGSSGGTDTQYF. As DNA, the CDR3 is TGTGCTAGTGGTTCTAGCGGGGGTACAGATACGCAGTATTTT.

This rearrangement joins TRBV7-2 to TRBJ2-3; no clear D. V was shortened by 2 bases and J by 6 bases, with 12 bases between the two germline ends. This CDR3 contains 14 residues. Germline V gene sequence: CDR1 SGHTA, CDR2 FQGNSA. CDR3 amino acids: CASSLRLVPDTQYF. Written as DNA, the CDR3 is TGTGCCAGCAGCTTAAGGCTAGTCCCCGATACGCAGTATTTT.

The chain joins TRBV24-1 to TRBJ2-1; TRBD2 aligns across 15 bases. Germline CDR1 KGHDR, CDR2 SFDVKD. This CDR3 has 15 residues. With V trimmed by 7 bases and J by 10 bases, 7 bases remained unmatched. The CDR3 region is CATSPGLAGGQEQFF. CDR3 nucleotides: TGTGCCACCAGCCCCGGACTAGCGGGGGGGCAAGAGCAGTTCTTC.

This clone was found once. This rearrangement joins TRBV14 to TRBJ2-1; D might be TRBD2 (7 bases). Germline CDR1 reads SGHDN; CDR2 reads FVKESK. V gave up 1 base and J gave up 8 bases, with 15 bases separating them. The CDR3 sequence is 15 residues long. CDR3 sequence (DNA): TGTGCCAGCAGCCAAGTTTCCCGGGGGGCATATGAGCAGTTCTTC. Its protein is CASSQVSRGAYEQFF.

This clone appeared once. V gene TRBV9 combines with J gene TRBJ1-1; D perhaps matches TRBD1 (5 bases). CDR1 and CDR2 from the germline V gene are SGDLS and YYNGEE. Trimming took 3 bases from V and 1 from J, leaving 7 bases between them. The CDR3 is made up of 13 amino acids. This CDR3 is CASSEGANTEAFF. The CDR3 DNA is TGTGCCAGCAGCGAAGGGGCGAACACTGAAGCTTTCTTT.

This chain joins TRBV19 and TRBJ1-1; D perhaps matches TRBD1 (6 bases). Trimming cost V 4 bases and J 6 bases, with 21 bases left between them. The CDR3 runs 16 residues. CDR1 is LNHDA and CDR2 is SQIVND in the germline V gene (reference sequence). DNA for the CDR3: TGTGCCAGTAGTACCTCCTGGCAGGGACAAACGTCTGAAGCTTTCTTT. Translation: CASSTSWQGQTSEAFF.

The chain recombines TRBV5-4 with TRBJ2-2; the D gene is possibly TRBD2 (5 bases). The germline V gene has CDR1 SGHNT and CDR2 YYREEE (reference sequence). V was pared by 0 bases and J by 9 bases, with 15 bases between. The CDR3 contains 15 residues. In DNA, the CDR3 is TGTGCCAGCAGCTTGGACCCCGGGGAGAATCGGGAGCTGTTTTTT. This encodes CASSLDPGENRELFF.

The chain uses TRBV4-2 and TRBJ2-4; TRBD2 agrees at 7 bases. Germline lookup yields CDR1 LGHNA and CDR2 YNFKEQ. The CDR3 contains 15 residues. V lost 1 base to trimming and J lost 6 bases; unmatched junction nucleotides: 6. CDR3 sequence reads: CASSQGQPGGNIQYF. The CDR3 region has the DNA TGTGCCAGCAGCCAAGGACAGCCGGGGGGAAACATTCAGTACTTC.

The V and J genes are TRBV7-3 and TRBJ2-3; 8 bases agree with TRBD2. The CDR3 is 16 residues long. Trimming took 5 bases from V and 0 from J; bases not matched to a gene: 7. Per germline, CDR1 SGHTA and CDR2 FQGTGA. This CDR3 reads CASSSGGSYSTDTQYF. CDR3 nucleotides: TGTGCCAGCAGCAGCGGGGGTTCCTATAGCACAGATACGCAGTATTTT. Using reference TRBV7-3 and TRBJ2-3 for the parts outside the CDR3, the full variable domain is GAGVSQTPSNKVTEKGKYVELRCDPISGHTALYWYRQSLGQGPEFLIYFQGTGAADDSGLPNDRFFAVRPEGSVSTLKIQRTERGDSAVYLCASSSGGSYSTDTQYFGPGTRLTVL.

The chain links TRBV6-5 to TRBJ1-2; 8 bases are a match to TRBD1. The CDR3 loop spans 13 amino acids. Germline lookup yields CDR1 MNHEY and CDR2 SVGAGI. The V segment lost 5 bases and the J segment 6 bases; nucleotides outside the gene matches: 5. CDR3 in amino acids: CASSMDREHGYTF. Written as DNA, the CDR3 is TGTGCCAGCAGTATGGACAGGGAGCATGGCTACACCTTC.

This chain joins TRBV6-6 and TRBJ2-3; 7 bases are a match to TRBD2. V trimming: 2 bases; J trimming: 5 bases; junction bases outside the gene matches: 10. CDR3 length: 16 residues. Germline V gene lookup returns CDR1 MNHNY and CDR2 SVGAGI (reference sequence). CDR3 amino acids: CASSYAEAGTEDTQYF. The CDR3 region has the DNA TGTGCCAGCAGTTACGCCGAAGCGGGGACCGAAGATACGCAGTATTTT.

This clone occurred once. Additional DNA sequences in this sample encode the identical CDR3. This chain joins TRBV18 and TRBJ2-7; 9 nucleotides line up with TRBD1. With 3 bases clipped from V and 1 base from J, the junction kept 1 base outside the gene matches. CDR3 size: 14 residues. Germline lookup yields CDR1 KGHSH and CDR2 LQKENI. CDR3 sequence reads: CASSPGQGSYEQYF. The CDR3 region has the DNA TGTGCCAGCTCACCGGGACAGGGATCCTACGAGCAGTACTTC.